The subject of this entry is one T cell receptor beta chain. What it binds is not known. These data belong to a study of breast tumors, draining lymph nodes, adjacent tissues. Study conclusions and caveats: Data only fit, rather than demonstrated, lymph node origin of most tumor T cells. Compared with lymph nodes, tumors were less diverse; compared with nontumor tissue, more.

The CDR3 has 10 residues. Germline CDR1 is MRHNA and CDR2 is SNTAGT. V gave up 6 bases and J gave up 15 bases, with 9 bases separating them. TCRdb re-analysed the multiplex PCR reads in MiXCR, keeping a single row per CDR3 protein. The repertoire holds roughly 100,000 distinct CDR3 sequences, with more than 25% as singletons. Breast cancer patients provided tissue from their axillary draining lymph nodes. The J gene is TRBJ1-6, the V gene TRBV6-4, with unresolved D. Sequencing input: axillary lymph node tissue. This clonotype was sampled from a female donor with breast cancer. Some clones in this sample may be carry-over from other donors' samples. CDR3 sequence: CASRENYLHF. The CDR3 bases are TGTGCCAGCAGGGAAAACTACCTCCACTTT.